One sample yielded the 20 T cell receptor beta chains listed below, sequenced in a study of OX40 agonist ivuxolimab in advanced cancers. TCRdb's table, derived via immunoSEQ multiplex PCR, lists solely in-frame clones and lacks some. Of about 69,000 clones listed, 90% to 95% were seen once; the top ten hold less than 0.3%. This sample comprised CD4+ or CD8+ T cells sorted from blood, obtained in a trial of the OX40 agonist ivuxolimab. The receptor set was obtained from an adult with an advanced solid tumor such as melanoma, head and neck, liver or kidney cancer.

J is TRBJ1-2 and V is TRBV2, with D possibly matching TRBD1 (5 bases). This CDR3 comprises 13 residues. The V gene's germline CDR1 is SNHLY and CDR2 FYNNEI. The V end was cut by 5 bases, the J end by 4 bases, with 11 bases between. The CDR3 spells CASSRDPGYGYTF. DNA of the CDR3: TGTGCCAGCAGTCGGGACCCAGGCTATGGCTACACCTTC. The variable domain in full, completed from reference TRBV2 and TRBJ1-2, reads EPEVTQTPSHQVTQMGQEVILRCVPISNHLYFYWYRQILGQKVEFLVSFYNNEISEKSEIFDDQFSVERPDGSNFTLKIRSTKLEDSAMYFCASSRDPGYGYTFGSGTRLTVV.

V gene TRBV28 combines with J gene TRBJ1-1, with D possibly matching TRBD1 (6 bases). Germline V gene sequence: CDR1 MDHEN, CDR2 SYDVKM. The CDR3 loop spans 15 amino acids. Trimming stripped 4 bases from V and 1 base from J, with 13 bases between. In DNA, the CDR3 is TGTGCCAGCAGTTCCTCTACAGGGAAGAACACTGAAGCTTTCTTT. Encoded protein: CASSSSTGKNTEAFF.

The rearrangement joins TRBV6-6 to TRBJ1-1, with 7 bases fitting TRBD1. CDR1 and CDR2 from the germline V gene are MNHNY and SVGAGI (reference sequence). The CDR3 has 16 residues. Trimming cost V 0 bases and J 1 base; bases outside gene matches: 5. DNA for the CDR3: TGTGCCAGCAGTTACTCGGGACAGAATACGAACACTGAAGCTTTCTTT. Translation: CASSYSGQNTNTEAFF.

This clone was recorded only once. CDR3 sequence reads: CAISALVVGGRNEQFF. CDR3 coding DNA: TGTGCCATCAGTGCCCTAGTAGTGGGAGGGAGGAATGAGCAGTTCTTC. The chain employs TRBV10-3 and TRBJ2-1; TRBD2 matches 7 bases. The junction had 13 bases not matched to a gene; V was cut back by 4 bases and J by 7 bases. This CDR3 spans 16 amino acids. Germline values: CDR1 ENHRY, CDR2 SYGVKD.

The chain uses TRBV19 and TRBJ2-7, with 12 nucleotides matching TRBD2. Per germline, CDR1 LNHDA and CDR2 SQIVND (reference sequence). V shed 4 bases, J shed 6 bases, and the junction held 7 bases outside the gene matches. The CDR3 sequence is 15 residues long. The CDR3 DNA reads TGTGCCAGTAGTACTCTAGCGGGAGGGCCTGGCGAGCAGTACTTC. Protein: CASSTLAGGPGEQYF. Using reference TRBV19 and TRBJ2-7 for the parts outside the CDR3, the full variable domain is DGGITQSPKYLFRKEGQNVTLSCEQNLNHDAMYWYRQDPGQGLRLIYYSQIVNDFQKGDIAEGYSVSREKKESFPLTVTSAQKNPTAFYLCASSTLAGGPGEQYFGPGTRLTVT.

V is TRBV29-1 and J is TRBJ1-1, with TRBD1 matching 8 bases. Trimming at V came to 7 bases and at J to 0 bases, leaving 4 bases not matched to a gene. This CDR3 region has 13 residues. Germline values: CDR1 SQVTM, CDR2 ANQGSEA. In DNA form, the CDR3 reads TGCAGCGCCCGACAGGGGATGAACACTGAAGCTTTCTTT. Translating it yields CSARQGMNTEAFF.

The rearrangement uses TRBV30 and TRBJ1-1; D is uncertain. The CDR3 runs to 12 residues. The ends were cut back, 4 bases at V and 0 bases at J, with 6 bases in the middle. The germline V gene has CDR1 GTSNPN and CDR2 SVGIG (reference sequence). The CDR3 bases are TGTGCCTGGATCGCCATGAACACTGAAGCTTTCTTT. Translated: CAWIAMNTEAFF.

CDR3 residues: CASRPRGDSYEQYF. CDR3 DNA sequence: TGTGCCAGCAGACCAAGAGGGGACTCCTACGAGCAGTACTTC. The chain recombines TRBV27 with TRBJ2-7, with D possibly being TRBD1 or TRBD2 (5 bases each). CDR1 is MNHEY, CDR2 SMNVEV, per germline (reference sequence). This CDR3 comprises 14 residues. V shed 6 bases and J shed 0 bases, with 12 bases lying between them.

The V and J genes are TRBV13 and TRBJ2-1; 9 bases align to TRBD2. The ends lost 5 bases at V and 8 bases at J; junction bases unmatched: 10. This CDR3 region has 15 residues. Germline values: CDR1 PRHDT, CDR2 FYEKMQ (reference sequence). CDR3 residues: CASSLPGLARDEQFF. DNA of the CDR3: TGTGCCAGCAGCCTACCGGGACTAGCAAGGGATGAGCAGTTCTTC.

This clone is a singleton in its sample. The chain joins TRBV11-2 to TRBJ2-1; 7 positions agree with TRBD1. Germline-derived CDR1 and CDR2 are SGHAT and FQNNGV. This CDR3 has 14 residues. Germline trimming cut 4 bases from V and 15 bases from J; bases unmatched to any gene: 15. This CDR3 is CASSSHKHRGSWFF. The CDR3 nucleotides are TGTGCCAGCAGCTCCCACAAACACAGGGGTTCTTGGTTCTTC.

The chain employs TRBV27 and TRBJ1-2; D remains unclear. V lost 5 bases to trimming and J lost 0 bases, with 16 bases between them. The CDR3 consists of 16 residues. The germline V gene encodes CDR1 MNHEY and CDR2 SMNVEV (reference sequence). The CDR3 DNA sequence: TGTGCCAGCAGTCTTACAAGAGGGCGGACTAACTATGGCTACACCTTC. Its translation is CASSLTRGRTNYGYTF.

CDR3: CATSRALGGSPLHF. For the CDR3, the DNA is TGTGCCACCAGCAGGGCCCTCGGGGGCTCACCCCTCCACTTT. This sequence joins TRBV15 and TRBJ1-6; weak D call: TRBD1 (6 bases). Trimming took 3 bases from V and 10 from J, leaving 13 bases between them. This CDR3 comprises 14 residues. Germline CDR1 is LNHNV and CDR2 is YYDKDF (reference sequence).

The V and J genes are TRBV19 and TRBJ2-7; TRBD2 matches at 9 bases. The CDR3 totals 13 residues. V shed 7 bases, J shed 3 bases, and the junction held 4 bases outside the gene matches. Germline values: CDR1 LNHDA, CDR2 SQIVND (reference sequence). CDR3 DNA sequence: TGTGCCAGTAATCGAGCGGGAGGCTACGAGCAGTACTTC. It codes for CASNRAGGYEQYF.

The genes are TRBV6-4 and TRBJ2-7; 9 bases match TRBD2. V trimming: 2 bases; J trimming: 3 bases; junction bases outside the gene matches: 8. The CDR3 is made up of 16 amino acids. Germline lookup yields CDR1 MRHNA and CDR2 SNTAGT. As DNA, the CDR3 is TGTGCCAGCAGTGACCAGCTAGCGGGACGGTTCTACGAGCAGTACTTC. Protein: CASSDQLAGRFYEQYF.

CDR3 sequence (DNA): TGTGCCAGTAGTCTAGGACAGGGCTTAGCCAAAAACATTCAGTACTTC. Its translation is CASSLGQGLAKNIQYF. The chain recombines TRBV19 with TRBJ2-4; 8 bases match TRBD1. Per the germline V gene, CDR1 is LNHDA and CDR2 is SQIVND (reference sequence). The CDR3 extends over 16 amino acids. Germline trimming cut 5 bases from V and 0 bases from J; bases unmatched to any gene: 6.

This clone occurred a few times. The chain couples TRBV14 to TRBJ2-7; TRBD1 agrees at 8 bases. V shed 4 bases, J shed 2 bases, and the junction held 7 bases outside the gene matches. Germline CDR1 and CDR2: SGHDN and FVKESK. The CDR3 runs 15 residues. CDR3 nucleotides: TGTGCCAGCAGCCCTCGGACAGGGTGGCCCTACGAGCAGTACTTC. Residues: CASSPRTGWPYEQYF. The full variable domain, in which reference TRBV14 and TRBJ2-7 provide the parts outside the CDR3, is EAGVTQFPSHSVIEKGQTVTLRCDPISGHDNLYWYRRVMGKEIKFLLHFVKESKQDESGMPNNRFLAERTGGTYSTLKVQPAELEDSGVYFCASSPRTGWPYEQYFGPGTRLTVT.

This chain connects TRBV9 to TRBJ1-1; possibly TRBD1 for D (6 bases). V lost 4 bases and J 1 base, leaving 17 bases between the germline ends. Germline-derived CDR1 and CDR2 are SGDLS and YYNGEE. The CDR3 length is 16 residues. For the CDR3, the DNA is TGTGCCAGCAGCCTCGGGCAGGGGCAATGGAACACTGAAGCTTTCTTT. Encoded protein: CASSLGQGQWNTEAFF.

The chain links TRBV5-1 to TRBJ1-1, with D hard to call. The germline gives CDR1 SGHRS, CDR2 YFSETQ. Trimming stripped 3 bases from V and 3 bases from J, with 9 bases between. This CDR3 has 13 residues. The CDR3 sequence: CASSSEGYTEAFF. The DNA of the CDR3 is TGCGCCAGCAGCTCGGAAGGGTACACTGAAGCTTTCTTT.

The chain employs TRBV2 and TRBJ2-2, with unresolved D. The germline V gene has CDR1 SNHLY and CDR2 FYNNEI. V was trimmed by 2 bases and J by 0 bases, leaving 7 bases between them. There are 15 residues in the CDR3. CDR3 sequence (DNA): TGTGCCAGCAGTGAACACAACGCGAACACCGGGGAGCTGTTTTTT. This translates into CASSEHNANTGELFF. The variable domain in full, completed from reference TRBV2 and TRBJ2-2, reads EPEVTQTPSHQVTQMGQEVILRCVPISNHLYFYWYRQILGQKVEFLVSFYNNEISEKSEIFDDQFSVERPDGSNFTLKIRSTKLEDSAMYFCASSEHNANTGELFFGEGSRLTVL.

CDR3 coding DNA: TGCGCCAGCAGCCTAAAACAGGGGTCCAAAAACATTCAGTACTTC. As protein: CASSLKQGSKNIQYF. The rearrangement joins TRBV5-1 to TRBJ2-4; TRBD1 agrees at 7 bases. V shed 4 bases and J 2 bases; nucleotides not matched to a gene: 6. The germline CDR1 and CDR2 sequences are SGHRS and YFSETQ. The CDR3 has 15 amino acids.